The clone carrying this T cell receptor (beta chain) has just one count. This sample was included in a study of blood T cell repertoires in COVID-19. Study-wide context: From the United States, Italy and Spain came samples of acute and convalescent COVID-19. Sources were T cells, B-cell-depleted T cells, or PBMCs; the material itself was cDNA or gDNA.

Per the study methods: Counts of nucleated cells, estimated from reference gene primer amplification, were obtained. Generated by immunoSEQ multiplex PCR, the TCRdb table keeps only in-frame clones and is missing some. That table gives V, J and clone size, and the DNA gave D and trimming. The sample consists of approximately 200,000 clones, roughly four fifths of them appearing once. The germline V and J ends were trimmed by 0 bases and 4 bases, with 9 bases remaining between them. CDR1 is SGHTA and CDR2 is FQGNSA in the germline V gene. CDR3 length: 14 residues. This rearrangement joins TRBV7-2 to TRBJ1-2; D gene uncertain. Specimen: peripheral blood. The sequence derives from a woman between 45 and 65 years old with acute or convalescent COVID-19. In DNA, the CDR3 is TGTGCCAGCAGCTTAGCCCCGGAGACCTATGGCTACACCTTC. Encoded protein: CASSLAPETYGYTF. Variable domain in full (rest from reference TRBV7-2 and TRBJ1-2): GAGVSQSPSNKVTEKGKDVELRCDPISGHTALYWYRQSLGQGLEFLIYFQGNSAPDKSGLPSDRFSAERTGGSVSTLTIQRTQQEDSAVYLCASSLAPETYGYTFGSGTRLTVV.